These 20 T cell receptor beta chains were sequenced from one sample in a study of T cells in localized non-small cell lung cancer. Generated by immunoSEQ multiplex PCR, the TCRdb table keeps only in-frame clones and is missing some. Here the sample spans about 630 clones, around 25% being singletons. The sequences come from normal lung tissue next to the tumor, collected before any cancer treatment. The source is a male donor at least 60 years old with stage III lung adenocarcinoma.

This clone was recorded a few times. The rearrangement links TRBV4-1 to TRBJ1-4, with D perhaps matching TRBD1 (6 bases). The V end was cut by 1 base, the J end by 8 bases, with 20 bases between. Germline CDR1 MGHRA, CDR2 YSYEKL. There are 17 residues in the CDR3. The CDR3 sequence: CASSQGAVPGAREKLFF. The CDR3 region has the DNA TGCGCCAGCAGCCAAGGGGCGGTACCAGGGGCGAGGGAAAAACTGTTTTTT.

V usage is TRBV29-1 and J usage is TRBJ2-7; the D gene is possibly TRBD2 (6 bases). Deletions cut 5 bases from V and 0 bases from J, with 20 bases between. Germline CDR1 and CDR2: SQVTM and ANQGSEA. The CDR3 extends over 16 amino acids. CDR3 sequence (DNA): TGCAGCGTTTTAGGGGTCGACGGAGGGAACTCCTACGAGCAGTACTTC. Protein sequence: CSVLGVDGGNSYEQYF.

This clone was seen a single time. The J gene is TRBJ2-1, the V gene TRBV25-1, with 8 bases lining up with TRBD2. This CDR3 is built from 16 residues. Germline lookup yields CDR1 MGHDK and CDR2 SYGVNS. Trimming took 3 bases from V and 7 from J; bases not matched to a gene: 11. CDR3 residues: CASSDRQREKANEQFF. The CDR3 DNA sequence: TGTGCCAGCAGTGACCGACAGCGGGAGAAGGCGAATGAGCAGTTCTTC.

The chain combines TRBV30 with TRBJ1-6; D not resolved. This CDR3 is 12 amino acids long. The V end lost 2 bases, the J end lost 8 bases, and 7 bases lay between the germline ends. CDR1 GTSNPN and CDR2 SVGIG come from the germline V gene (reference sequence). CDR3 protein: CAWSQSDSPLHF. CDR3 DNA: TGTGCCTGGAGTCAGAGCGATTCACCCCTCCACTTT.

Judged by abundance, this clone is large. The chain couples TRBV6-8 to TRBJ2-1; 8 nucleotides align to TRBD1. The CDR3 spans 13 residues. Germline V gene sequence: CDR1 MNHGY, CDR2 SAAAGT. The ends lost 6 bases at V and 8 bases at J; junction bases unmatched: 6. CDR3 region: CASRDRVSDEQFF. CDR3 sequence (DNA): TGTGCCAGCAGGGACAGGGTTTCGGATGAGCAGTTCTTC.

This clone was found a few times. The chain combines TRBV9 with TRBJ1-2; 7 bases map to TRBD1. Germline values: CDR1 SGDLS, CDR2 YYNGEE. The ends lost 6 bases at V and 6 bases at J; junction bases unmatched: 14. There are 15 residues in the CDR3. CDR3 coding DNA: TGTGCCAGCAATCAACAGGGGAGGGAGAGCAATGGCTACACCTTC. The encoded protein is CASNQQGRESNGYTF.

The chain is built from TRBV29-1 and TRBJ2-5; 8 bases are shared with TRBD1. This CDR3 contains 15 residues. V lost 5 bases to trimming and J lost 2 bases; unmatched junction nucleotides: 10. Germline V gene lookup returns CDR1 SQVTM and CDR2 ANQGSEA. The CDR3 DNA reads as TGCAGCGTTAGCCTGACAGGGGCTAGACAAGAGACCCAGTACTTC. It codes for CSVSLTGARQETQYF.

This clone has only a few counts. The rearrangement links TRBV11-3 to TRBJ2-5, with a possible D match to TRBD1 (6 bases). Trimming stripped 6 bases from V and 2 bases from J, with 13 bases between. CDR1 SGHNT and CDR2 YENEEA come from the germline V gene. This CDR3 is 14 amino acids long. In DNA, the CDR3 is TGTGCCAGCAGTTTCAGGGGACAACAAGAGACCCAGTACTTC. As protein: CASSFRGQQETQYF.

In its sample, this clone was seen a few times. The chain joins TRBV6-8 to TRBJ2-6, with D perhaps TRBD1 (6 bases). The V gene lost 2 bases and the J gene lost 2 bases, with 13 bases spanning the gap. The CDR3 extends over 17 amino acids. The germline CDR1 and CDR2 sequences are MNHGY and SAAAGT. CDR3 DNA: TGTGCCAGCAGTTACCCTCAGGGACATGCTGGGGCCAACGTCCTGACTTTC. Translating it yields CASSYPQGHAGANVLTF.

The chain recombines TRBV19 with TRBJ2-5; 13 positions agree with TRBD2. The CDR3 loop spans 16 amino acids. J gave up 2 bases and V 3 bases, and 3 bases lay outside the gene matches. Germline CDR1 is LNHDA and CDR2 is SQIVND (reference sequence). The CDR3 here is CASSIPGLAGQETQYF. CDR3 DNA sequence: TGTGCCAGTAGTATCCCGGGACTAGCGGGACAAGAGACCCAGTACTTC.

This clone was seen more than once but under ten times. V usage is TRBV23-1 and J usage is TRBJ1-1; no reliable D call. TRBV23-1 has ORF status, its function being uncertain. V shed 6 bases and J shed 1 base, with 9 bases lying between them. CDR3 size: 13 residues. CDR3 bases: TGCGCCAGCAGCTTGGACGGGAACACTGAAGCTTTCTTT. Its translation: CASSLDGNTEAFF.

This clone occurred a few times. The chain employs TRBV6-8 and TRBJ2-1, with 7 bases matching TRBD2. Germline V gene sequence: CDR1 MNHGY, CDR2 SAAAGT. V was clipped by 9 bases and J by 9 bases; unmatched bases: 11. The CDR3 loop spans 13 amino acids. This CDR3 reads CASSPGRGGEQFF. Here the CDR3 DNA reads TGTGCCAGTTCCCCGGGGAGGGGCGGTGAGCAGTTCTTC.

The chain recombines TRBV10-2 with TRBJ2-5; D is unresolved. V lost 4 bases, J lost 7 bases, and 13 bases lay in between. There are 13 residues in the CDR3. Germline CDR1 and CDR2: WSHSY and SAAADI. The CDR3 is CASSGLPAGTQYF. The DNA of the CDR3 is TGCGCCAGCAGTGGACTCCCGGCCGGGACCCAGTACTTC.

This clone was observed a handful of times. The CDR3 is CASSSSGEYANYGYTF. Here the CDR3 DNA reads TGTGCCAGCAGCTCTTCTGGCGAATACGCTAACTATGGCTACACCTTC. V and J are TRBV11-3 and TRBJ1-2; D remains ambiguous. The germline V gene has CDR1 SGHNT and CDR2 YENEEA. V gave up 4 bases and J gave up 0 bases, with 15 bases separating them. This CDR3 has 16 amino acids. The full variable domain, in which reference TRBV11-3 and TRBJ1-2 provide the parts outside the CDR3, is EAGVVQSPRYKIIEKKQPVAFWCNPISGHNTLYWYLQNLGQGPELLIRYENEEAVDDSQLPKDRFSAERLKGVDSTLKIQPAELGDSAVYLCASSSSGEYANYGYTFGSGTRLTVV.

This clone was detected a few times. V and J are TRBV9 and TRBJ2-5, with 7 bases aligning to TRBD1. The CDR3 is made up of 15 amino acids. Unmatched junction bases numbered 12, after V lost 5 bases and J lost 5 bases. The germline V gene has CDR1 SGDLS and CDR2 YYNGEE. CDR3 loop: CASRRQGTGAETQYF. CDR3 in DNA: TGTGCCAGCAGGCGACAGGGAACCGGGGCGGAGACCCAGTACTTC.

This clone is medium-sized in the sample. The chain joins TRBV6-8 to TRBJ2-7; D not resolved. Germline CDR1 MNHGY, CDR2 SAAAGT. The CDR3 has 14 amino acids. Trimming removed 6 bases from V and 4 bases from J, with 16 bases in between. Written as DNA, the CDR3 is TGTGCCAGCAGGTTGGGCGTAACCGCTTACGAGCAGTACTTC. It yields the protein CASRLGVTAYEQYF.

The genes are TRBV25-1 and TRBJ2-5; perhaps D is TRBD1 or TRBD2 (5 bases each). Germline V gives CDR1 MGHDK, CDR2 SYGVNS. The V end was cut by 4 bases, the J end by 3 bases, with 18 bases between. The CDR3 consists of 16 residues. CDR3 nucleotides: TGTGCCAGCAGTGTAATCGGGACGGTTCAAAAAGAGACCCAGTACTTC. Translation gives CASSVIGTVQKETQYF.

The chain joins TRBV19 to TRBJ2-5; D not resolved. Per germline, CDR1 LNHDA and CDR2 SQIVND (reference sequence). This CDR3 region has 13 residues. The V end lost 0 bases, the J end lost 5 bases, and 7 bases lay between the germline ends. CDR3 sequence reads: CASSIDIRETQYF. CDR3 DNA: TGTGCCAGTAGTATAGACATCCGGGAGACCCAGTACTTC.

This clone is classed as medium-sized. The V and J genes are TRBV11-3 and TRBJ1-2; a possible D gene is TRBD1 (5 bases). The V gene's germline CDR1 is SGHNT and CDR2 YENEEA. The V end lost 5 bases, the J end lost 7 bases, and 17 bases lay between the germline ends. There are 14 residues in the CDR3. The CDR3, as DNA: TGTGCCAGCAGCCAATCACTCTTAGACAGTGGCTACACCTTC. It encodes CASSQSLLDSGYTF. Using reference TRBV11-3 and TRBJ1-2 for the parts outside the CDR3, the full variable domain is EAGVVQSPRYKIIEKKQPVAFWCNPISGHNTLYWYLQNLGQGPELLIRYENEEAVDDSQLPKDRFSAERLKGVDSTLKIQPAELGDSAVYLCASSQSLLDSGYTFGSGTRLTVV.

The J gene is TRBJ2-3, the V gene TRBV19, with D possibly TRBD2 on 5 matching bases. The germline V and J ends were trimmed by 8 bases and 1 base, with 13 bases remaining between them. Germline V gene data show CDR1 as LNHDA and CDR2 as SQIVND (reference sequence). CDR3 size: 14 residues. CDR3 sequence (DNA): TGTGCCAGTGGAGAGTGGGGAGGCACAGATACGCAGTATTTT. Protein product: CASGEWGGTDTQYF.